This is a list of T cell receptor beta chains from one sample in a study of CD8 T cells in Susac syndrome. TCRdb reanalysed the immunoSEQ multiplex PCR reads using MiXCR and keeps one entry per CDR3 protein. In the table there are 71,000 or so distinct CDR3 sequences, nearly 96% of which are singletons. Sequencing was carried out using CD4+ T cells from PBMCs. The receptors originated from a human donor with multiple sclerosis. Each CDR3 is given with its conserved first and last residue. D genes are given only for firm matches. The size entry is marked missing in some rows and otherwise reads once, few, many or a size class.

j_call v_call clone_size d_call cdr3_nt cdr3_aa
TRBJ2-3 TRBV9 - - TGTGCCAGCAGCGCCACGGGGGATACGCAGTATTTT CASSATGDTQYF
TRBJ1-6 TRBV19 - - TGTGCCAGTAGCAATCCTGCAGAAAGACTCTATAATTCACCCCTCCACTTT CASSNPAERLYNSPLHF
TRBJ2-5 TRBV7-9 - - TGTGCCAGCAGCCCAGGACCCCAAGAGACCCAGTACTTC CASSPGPQETQYF
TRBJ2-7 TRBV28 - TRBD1 TGTGCCAGCAGTTCACCCGGGACAGGGTACGAGCAGTACTTC CASSSPGTGYEQYF
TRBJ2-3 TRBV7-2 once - TGTGCCAGCAGCTTAGGTGACTATCTCAGCGCCTCTAGCACAGATACGCAGTATTTT CASSLGDYLSASSTDTQYF
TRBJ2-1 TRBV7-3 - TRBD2 TGTGCCAGCAGCCCGGGGACTAGCGGGGGGGCCTTGTTCTTC CASSPGTSGGALFF
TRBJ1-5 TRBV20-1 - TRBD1 TGCAGTGCTAGTAGCGGACAGGGGGTTCAGCCCCAGCATTTT CSASSGQGVQPQHF
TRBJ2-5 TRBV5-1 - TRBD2 TGCGCCAGCCGAGCGGGGGGGCTCGAGACCCAGTACTTC CASRAGGLETQYF
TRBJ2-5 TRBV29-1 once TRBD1 TGCAGCGTTGGGGACAGCCAAGAGACCCAGTACTTC CSVGDSQETQYF
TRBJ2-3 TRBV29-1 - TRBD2 TGCAGCGTTGCCTCCGGGGGGTTTAGCACAGATACGCAGTATTTT CSVASGGFSTDTQYF
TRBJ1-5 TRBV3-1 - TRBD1 TGTGCCAGCAGCCAAGGTTTTCCTGGGACAGGGATGGGTCAGCCCCAGCATTTT CASSQGFPGTGMGQPQHF